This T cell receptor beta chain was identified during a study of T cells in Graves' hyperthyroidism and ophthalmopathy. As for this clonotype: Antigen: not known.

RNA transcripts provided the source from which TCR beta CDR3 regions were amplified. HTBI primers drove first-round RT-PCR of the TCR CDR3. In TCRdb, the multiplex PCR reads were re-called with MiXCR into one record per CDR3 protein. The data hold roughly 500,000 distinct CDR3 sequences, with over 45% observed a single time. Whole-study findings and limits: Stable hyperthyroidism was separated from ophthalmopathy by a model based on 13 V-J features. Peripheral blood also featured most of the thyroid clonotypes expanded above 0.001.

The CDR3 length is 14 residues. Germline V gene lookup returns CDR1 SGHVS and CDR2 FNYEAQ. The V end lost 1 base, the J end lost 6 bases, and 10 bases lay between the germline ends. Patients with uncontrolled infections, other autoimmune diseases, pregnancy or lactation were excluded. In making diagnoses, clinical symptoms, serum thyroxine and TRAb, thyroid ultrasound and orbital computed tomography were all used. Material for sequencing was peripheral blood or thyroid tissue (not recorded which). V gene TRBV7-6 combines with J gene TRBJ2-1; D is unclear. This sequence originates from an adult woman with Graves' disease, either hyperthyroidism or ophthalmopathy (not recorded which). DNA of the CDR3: TGTGCCAGCAGCTTAGGCCGACGCATCAATGAGCAGTTCTTC. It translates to CASSLGRRINEQFF.